This T cell receptor (beta chain) appears in the sequencing data of a study of blood T cells in healthy people across ages. A second PCR of 7 to 11 cycles used a sample-barcoded 5' primer and a J-beta primer mix. From the 5' RACE reads, TCRdb called clonotypes with MiXCR, one entry per CDR3 protein. The sample yields 1.8 million or so distinct CDR3 sequences, 35% to 50% seen once. Samples each had at least 6 micrograms of total RNA extracted. Study findings and constraints: Among long-lived donors, naive CD4+ cells were more numerous and diversity higher than in aged donors. It was found that TCR beta diversity correlated strongly with the percentage of naive T cells.

This clonotype was detected a few times. Antigen specificity is unknown. There are 14 residues in the CDR3. V was pared by 9 bases and J by 2 bases, with 18 bases between. In germline, CDR1 is SGHRS, CDR2 YFSETQ. The receptor comes from a human donor in good health. Sequenced: blood. This sequence joins TRBV5-1 and TRBJ2-7; possibly TRBD1 for D (6 bases). This CDR3 is CATNQGPGTYEQYF. CDR3 sequence (DNA): TGCGCCACCAATCAGGGGCCAGGGACCTACGAGCAGTACTTC.